The next 17 T cell receptor beta chains were all read from a single sample in a study of blood T cell repertoires in COVID-19. TCRdb's copy holds only in-frame clones and misses some; the assay was immunoSEQ multiplex PCR. Of 130,000 to 150,000 clones listed, 88% were seen once; the top ten hold 1.8%. The specimen sequenced was peripheral blood. The receptors were sampled from a man between 65 and 85 years old with acute or convalescent COVID-19.

The CDR3 loop reads CASREQGEYYEQYF. The CDR3 bases are TGTGCCAGCAGGGAGCAGGGGGAATACTACGAGCAGTACTTC. This chain links TRBV2 with TRBJ2-7, with 7 bases aligning to TRBD1. Germline V gives CDR1 SNHLY, CDR2 FYNNEI. The CDR3 runs to 14 residues. V trimming: 6 bases; J trimming: 3 bases; junction bases outside the gene matches: 8.

The chain is built from TRBV28 and TRBJ2-7, with 10 bases matching TRBD2. The CDR3 is 15 residues long. Germline assignment: CDR1 MDHEN and CDR2 SYDVKM. V trimming: 10 bases; J trimming: 2 bases; junction bases outside the gene matches: 11. The CDR3 protein is CATTQGAGGPYEQYF. In DNA, the CDR3 is TGTGCCACCACACAGGGAGCGGGAGGGCCCTACGAGCAGTACTTC.

The CDR3 nucleotides read TGTGCCAGCAGCGTCTTAGGGGGCACTGAAGCTTTCTTT. As protein: CASSVLGGTEAFF. The J gene is TRBJ1-1, the V gene TRBV9, with D perhaps TRBD1 (6 bases). Germline CDR1 and CDR2: SGDLS and YYNGEE. V lost 2 bases and J 4 bases, leaving 9 bases between the germline ends. CDR3 length equals 13 residues.

The V call is TRBV7-9, the J call TRBJ1-1; 9 nucleotides match TRBD1. Germline loops: CDR1 SEHNR, CDR2 FQNEAQ (reference sequence). The J segment lost 7 bases and the V segment lost 6 bases, leaving 6 bases of the junction unmatched. The CDR3 sequence is 13 residues long. The CDR3 bases are TGTGCCAGCAGACTACAGGGGGCTGGTGAAGCTTTCTTT. Translating gives CASRLQGAGEAFF.

This clone was found a few times. The chain combines TRBV27 with TRBJ1-2; D is possibly TRBD1 (5 bases). CDR3 size: 15 residues. Deletions cut 0 bases from V and 4 bases from J, with 12 bases between. Germline CDR1 MNHEY, CDR2 SMNVEV (reference sequence). CDR3 sequence (DNA): TGTGCCAGCAGTTTATCCGGGACCGGGGGCTATGGCTACACCTTC. This sequence encodes CASSLSGTGGYGYTF.

This clone was observed a handful of times. The rearrangement joins TRBV6-4 to TRBJ1-2; a possible D gene is TRBD1 (6 bases). Germline CDR1 and CDR2: MRHNA and SNTAGT. The germline V and J ends were trimmed by 0 bases and 8 bases, with 10 bases remaining between them. The CDR3 covers 13 residues. The CDR3 DNA reads as TGTGCCAGCAGTGACTCCCCAGGGGCCGGCTACACCTTC. Protein product: CASSDSPGAGYTF.

The rearrangement joins TRBV18 to TRBJ1-4; 8 nucleotides match TRBD1. In germline, CDR1 is KGHSH, CDR2 LQKENI. Trimming cost V 5 bases and J 8 bases; bases outside gene matches: 10. This CDR3 comprises 15 residues. CDR3 in amino acids: CASSSSTGAEEKLFF. CDR3 DNA: TGTGCCAGCTCATCCTCGACAGGGGCCGAAGAAAAACTGTTTTTT.

The chain links TRBV7-7 to TRBJ2-5; 10 positions agree with TRBD2. Germline V lookup: CDR1 SSHAT, CDR2 FNYEAQ (reference sequence). The CDR3 is 16 amino acids. V lost 3 bases, J lost 2 bases, and 6 bases stayed unmatched. This chain's CDR3 is CASSFVAGGPQETQYF. The DNA of the CDR3 is TGTGCCAGCAGCTTTGTAGCGGGAGGACCACAAGAGACCCAGTACTTC.

The chain carries TRBV7-9 and TRBJ2-7, with D possibly matching TRBD1 (6 bases). This CDR3 has 13 residues. Germline CDR1 reads SEHNR; CDR2 reads FQNEAQ (reference sequence). Trimming took 4 bases from V and 2 from J, leaving 9 bases between them. The DNA for the CDR3 is TGTGCCAGCAGCTCGACAGGAACCTACGAGCAGTACTTC. It codes for CASSSTGTYEQYF.

This chain uses TRBV6-2 or TRBV6-3 with TRBJ2-5; D is unclear. CDR3 length equals 14 residues. V was shortened by 2 bases and J by 3 bases, with 10 bases between the two germline ends. Looked up from germline, CDR1 is MNHEY and CDR2 is SVGEGT. CDR3 in amino acids: CASSYPQPKETQYF. CDR3 bases: TGTGCCAGCAGTTACCCGCAACCTAAAGAGACCCAGTACTTC.

This clone was seen more than once but under ten times. The chain carries TRBV7-2 and TRBJ1-4; 7 bases align to TRBD1. The CDR3 sequence is 13 residues long. Germline V gene data show CDR1 as SGHTA and CDR2 as FQGNSA. V trimming: 4 bases; J trimming: 7 bases; junction bases outside the gene matches: 3. CDR3 bases: TGTGCCAGCAGCTCAGGGGGTAGTGAAAAACTGTTTTTT. The encoded protein is CASSSGGSEKLFF.

The rearrangement joins TRBV19 to TRBJ2-3, with 7 bases identical to TRBD2. CDR3 size: 14 residues. J was trimmed by 2 bases and V by 7 bases; bases with no gene match: 6. Per the germline V gene, CDR1 is LNHDA and CDR2 is SQIVND (reference sequence). In DNA form, the CDR3 reads TGTGCCAGTAAAAAAGCGGGAATCACAGATACGCAGTATTTT. Translating it yields CASKKAGITDTQYF.

This clone was picked up one time. The chain is built from TRBV6-1 and TRBJ2-7, with 14 positions matching TRBD2. The V segment lost 3 bases and the J segment 4 bases; nucleotides outside the gene matches: 8. The CDR3 contains 17 residues. Germline CDR1 is MNHNS and CDR2 is SASEGT. The CDR3 region has the DNA TGTGCCAGCAGTGACCTCCTGACTAGCGGGGGGGCTTACGAGCAGTACTTC. Translation: CASSDLLTSGGAYEQYF.

The V gene is TRBV6-6, the J gene TRBJ1-6; 9 bases align to TRBD1. V was clipped by 5 bases and J by 7 bases; unmatched bases: 15. The germline V gene has CDR1 MNHNY and CDR2 SVGAGI (reference sequence). The CDR3 runs to 18 residues. The CDR3 sequence: CASSPGTGSARGNSPLHF. The CDR3 DNA reads as TGTGCCAGCAGTCCCGGGACAGGGAGCGCGAGAGGGAATTCACCCCTCCACTTT.

V and J are TRBV2 and TRBJ1-6; D is undetermined. Looked up from germline, CDR1 is SNHLY and CDR2 is FYNNEI. Trimming removed 4 bases from V and 6 bases from J, with 13 bases in between. The CDR3 consists of 15 residues. The DNA of the CDR3 is TGTGCCAGCAGTGTCGAGAGGGCCGGTAATTCACCCCTCCACTTT. It specifies CASSVERAGNSPLHF.

The CDR3 DNA sequence: TGTGCCAGCAGTTACACCGGACAGGGGGCGGGGACTTTCTTT. Amino acid sequence: CASSYTGQGAGTFF. J is TRBJ1-1 and V is TRBV6-5, with 11 bases matching TRBD1. The CDR3 sequence is 14 residues long. Trimming cost V 2 bases and J 12 bases; bases outside gene matches: 8. The germline V gene encodes CDR1 MNHEY and CDR2 SVGAGI.

The rearrangement links TRBV7-9 to TRBJ1-2; no firm D call. The germline V gene has CDR1 SEHNR and CDR2 FQNEAQ (reference sequence). This CDR3 has 12 residues. Trimming took 2 bases from V and 3 from J, leaving 4 bases between them. The CDR3 nucleotides read TGTGCCAGCAGCTTATTAGACTATGGCTACACCTTC. Its translation is CASSLLDYGYTF.